Listed below are T cell receptor beta chains from one sample, sequenced in a study of T cell responses to AZD1222 COVID-19 vaccine. Only in-frame clones appear in the TCRdb table, and some are missing; sequencing was by immunoSEQ multiplex PCR. The sample includes 95,000 to 150,000 clones, roughly 91% of them seen just once. Sample: peripheral blood, taken on day 0 of AZD1222 vaccination. Receptors were obtained from an adult in good health. CDR3s include the opening cysteine and the closing phenylalanine or tryptophan. A D gene is named only where the DNA matches it firmly. Clone size appears in some rows only: once, few, many, or a class for an expanded clone.

V,size,J,D,DNA,CDR3
TRBV7-9,once,TRBJ2-5,NA,TGTGCCAGCAGCCCGCTCCAGGGAGGAGAGACCCAGTACTTC,CASSPLQGGETQYF
TRBV24-1,once,TRBJ2-2,TRBD1,TGTGCCACCAGTGACAACCGGGACAGCAACACCGGGGAGCTGTTTTTT,CATSDNRDSNTGELFF
TRBV30,NA,TRBJ2-7,NA,TGTGCCTGGAGTGGGCAGGCCGCCTACGAGCAGTACTTC,CAWSGQAAYEQYF
TRBV6-5,NA,TRBJ1-5,NA,TGTGCCAGCAACAGCCTTAGCAATCAGCCCCAGCATTTT,CASNSLSNQPQHF
TRBV6-1,NA,TRBJ1-4,NA,TGTGCCAGCAGTGAAGGGGGTTCTCAAGAAAAACTGTTTTTT,CASSEGGSQEKLFF
TRBV5-1,NA,TRBJ1-1,NA,TGCGCCAGCAGCTTGCGTCAGGGAGCCCTTGCGAGGGACACTGAAGCTTTCTTT,CASSLRQGALARDTEAFF
TRBV6-2/TRBV6-3,NA,TRBJ1-5,NA,TGTGCCAGCAGCTTCACCGCGGGAAATCAGCCCCAGCATTTT,CASSFTAGNQPQHF
TRBV5-1,NA,TRBJ2-3,NA,TGCGCCAGCAGCTTGGTAGCGGAGCCAAACACAGATACGCAGTATTTT,CASSLVAEPNTDTQYF
TRBV9,NA,TRBJ2-2,TRBD2,TGTGCCAGCAGCGTAGGTCTAGCGGGGGAGAACACCGGGGAGCTGTTTTTT,CASSVGLAGENTGELFF
TRBV4-2,few,TRBJ2-2,NA,TGTGCCAGCAGCCAAGATTACACCGGGGAGCTGTTTTTT,CASSQDYTGELFF
TRBV2,NA,TRBJ1-2,TRBD1,TGTGCCAGCACCGGGACAGGATCGAACTATGGCTACACCTTC,CASTGTGSNYGYTF
TRBV9,NA,TRBJ2-7,NA,TGTGCCAGCAGCGTAGAGACGGCCGGACGTGAGCAGTACTTC,CASSVETAGREQYF
TRBV6-2/TRBV6-3,NA,TRBJ2-1,TRBD2,TGTGCCAGCAGTTACCCGGCCGTCCGCGGGAGGGCCAATGAGCAGTTCTTC,CASSYPAVRGRANEQFF
TRBV5-5,NA,TRBJ1-2,NA,TGTGCCAGCAGCGGGCAGAACTATGGCTACACCTTC,CASSGQNYGYTF
TRBV6-5,NA,TRBJ1-1,TRBD1,TGTGCCAGCAGGGACAGGGTGAACACTGAAGCTTTCTTT,CASRDRVNTEAFF
TRBV6-6,NA,TRBJ1-1,TRBD1,TGTGCCAGCAGTCTAGACAGGGACACTGAAGCTTTCTTT,CASSLDRDTEAFF